The entry below gives a single T cell receptor (beta chain) sequence along with its context. The target antigen is unknown. The record originates from a study of cytomegalovirus exposure and HLA in healthy donors. Study-level results: A prior analysis recorded that most TCR beta V segments were productive about 90% or about 30% of the time. What was likely a sequencing artifact was a cluster of highly shared sequence variants.

The CDR3 contains 13 residues. Looked up from germline, CDR1 is SQVTM and CDR2 is ANQGSEA. Use of 60 Vbeta and 13 Jbeta primers characterized the PCR. TCRdb keeps only in-frame clones here, not all; method: immunoSEQ multiplex PCR. The sample consists of about 130,000 clones, about 73% of them appearing once. This sequence was found in a human donor in good health. Input material: PBMCs. The chain uses TRBV29-1 and TRBJ2-5, with no clear D. Gene TRBJ2-7 matches the end of the DNA better, so the J call may be wrong. CDR3 sequence (DNA): TGCAGCGTCCTTAGAGGCCCAACCTACGAGCAGTACTTC. This codes for CSVLRGPTYEQYF.